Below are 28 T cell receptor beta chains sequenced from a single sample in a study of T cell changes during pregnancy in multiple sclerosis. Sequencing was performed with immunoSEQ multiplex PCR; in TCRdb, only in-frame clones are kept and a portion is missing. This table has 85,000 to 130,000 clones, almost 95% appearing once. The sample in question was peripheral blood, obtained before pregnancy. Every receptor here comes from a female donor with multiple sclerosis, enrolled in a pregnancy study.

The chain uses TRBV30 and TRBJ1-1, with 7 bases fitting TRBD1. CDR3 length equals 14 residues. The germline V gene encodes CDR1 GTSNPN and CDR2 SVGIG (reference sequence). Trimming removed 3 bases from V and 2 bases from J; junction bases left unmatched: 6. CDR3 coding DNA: TGTGCCTGGAGACAACAGGGGTTCAACACTGAAGCTTTCTTT. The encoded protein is CAWRQQGFNTEAFF.

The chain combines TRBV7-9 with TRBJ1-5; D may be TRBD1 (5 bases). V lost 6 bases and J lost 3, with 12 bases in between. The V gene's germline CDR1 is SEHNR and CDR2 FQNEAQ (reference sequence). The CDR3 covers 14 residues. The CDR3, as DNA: TGTGCCAGCAGTCATCAGGGATACAATCAGCCCCAGCATTTT. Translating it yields CASSHQGYNQPQHF. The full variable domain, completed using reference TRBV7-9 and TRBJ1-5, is DTGVSQNPRHKITKRGQNVTFRCDPISEHNRLYWYRQTLGQGPEFLTYFQNEAQLEKSRLLSDRFSAERPKGSFSTLEIQRTEQGDSAMYLCASSHQGYNQPQHFGDGTRLSIL.

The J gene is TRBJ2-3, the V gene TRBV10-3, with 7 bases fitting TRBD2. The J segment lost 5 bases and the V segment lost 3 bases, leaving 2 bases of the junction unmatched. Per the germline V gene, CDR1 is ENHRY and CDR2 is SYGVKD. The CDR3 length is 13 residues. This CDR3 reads CAISEGGGDTQYF. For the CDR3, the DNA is TGTGCCATCAGTGAAGGCGGGGGAGATACGCAGTATTTT.

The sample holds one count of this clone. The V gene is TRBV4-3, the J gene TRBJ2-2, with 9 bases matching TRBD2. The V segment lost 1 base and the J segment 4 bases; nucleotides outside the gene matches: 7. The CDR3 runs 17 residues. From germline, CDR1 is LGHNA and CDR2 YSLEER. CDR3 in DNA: TGCGCCAGCAGCCAAGGACTGGGACTAGCTATCACCGGGGAGCTGTTTTTT. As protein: CASSQGLGLAITGELFF.

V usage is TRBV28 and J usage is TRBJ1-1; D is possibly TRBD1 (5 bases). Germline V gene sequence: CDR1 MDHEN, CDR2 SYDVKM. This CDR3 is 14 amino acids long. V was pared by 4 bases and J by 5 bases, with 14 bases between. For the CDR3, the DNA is TGTGCCAGCAGTTACGGGACTACCGGGACTGAAGCTTTCTTT. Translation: CASSYGTTGTEAFF. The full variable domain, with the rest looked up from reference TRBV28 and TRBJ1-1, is DVKVTQSSRYLVKRTGEKVFLECVQDMDHENMFWYRQDPGLGLRLIYFSYDVKMKEKGDIPEGYSVSREKKERFSLILESASTNQTSMYLCASSYGTTGTEAFFGQGTRLTVV.

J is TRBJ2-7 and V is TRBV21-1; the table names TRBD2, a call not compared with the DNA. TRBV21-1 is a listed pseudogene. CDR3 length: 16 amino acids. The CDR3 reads CASRGGDRGRVYEQYF. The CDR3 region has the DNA TGTGCCAGCCGGGGGGGGGATAGAGGCAGGGTCTACGAGCAGTACTTC.

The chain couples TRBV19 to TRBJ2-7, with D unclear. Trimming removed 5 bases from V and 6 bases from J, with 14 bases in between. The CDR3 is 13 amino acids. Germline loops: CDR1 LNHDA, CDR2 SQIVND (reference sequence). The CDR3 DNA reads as TGTGCCAGTAGTTCCGGAAGACTCGCCGAGCAGTACTTC. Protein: CASSSGRLAEQYF.

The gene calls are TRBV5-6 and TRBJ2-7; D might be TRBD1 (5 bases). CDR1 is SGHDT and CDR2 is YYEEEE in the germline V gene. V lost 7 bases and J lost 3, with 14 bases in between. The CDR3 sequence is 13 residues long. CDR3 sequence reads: CASGNRIGYEQYF. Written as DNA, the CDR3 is TGTGCCAGCGGCAACAGGATAGGCTACGAGCAGTACTTC.

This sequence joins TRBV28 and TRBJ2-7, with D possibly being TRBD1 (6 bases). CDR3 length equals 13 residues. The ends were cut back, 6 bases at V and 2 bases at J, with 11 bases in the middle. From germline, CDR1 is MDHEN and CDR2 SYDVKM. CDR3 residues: CASSRTVPYEQYF. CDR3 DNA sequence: TGTGCCAGCAGCAGGACAGTTCCCTACGAGCAGTACTTC.

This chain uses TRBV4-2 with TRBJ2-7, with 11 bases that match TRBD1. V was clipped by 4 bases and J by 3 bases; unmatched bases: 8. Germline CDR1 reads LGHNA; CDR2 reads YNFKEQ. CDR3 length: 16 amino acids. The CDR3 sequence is CASSPAGQGGLYEQYF. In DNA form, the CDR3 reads TGTGCCAGCAGCCCCGCGGGACAGGGGGGACTCTACGAGCAGTACTTC.

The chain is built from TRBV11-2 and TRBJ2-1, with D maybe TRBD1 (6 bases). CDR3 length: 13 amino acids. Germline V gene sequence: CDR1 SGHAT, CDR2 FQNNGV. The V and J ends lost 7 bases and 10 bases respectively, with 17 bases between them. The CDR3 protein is CASTGQSQVEQFF. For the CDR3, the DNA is TGTGCCAGCACAGGACAGAGTCAGGTCGAGCAGTTCTTC.

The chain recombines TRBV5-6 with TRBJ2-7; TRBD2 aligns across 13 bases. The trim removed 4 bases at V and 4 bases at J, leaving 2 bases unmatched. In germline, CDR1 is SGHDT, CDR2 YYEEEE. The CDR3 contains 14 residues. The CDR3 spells CASSQGLAGYEQYF. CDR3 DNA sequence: TGTGCCAGCAGCCAGGGACTAGCGGGATACGAGCAGTACTTC.

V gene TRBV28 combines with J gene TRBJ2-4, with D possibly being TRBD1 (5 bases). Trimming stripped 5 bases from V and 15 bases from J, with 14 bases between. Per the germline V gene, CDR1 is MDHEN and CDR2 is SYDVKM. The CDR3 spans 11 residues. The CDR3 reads CASSTLGVLYF. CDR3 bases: TGTGCCAGCAGTACCCTAGGGGTTCTGTACTTC.

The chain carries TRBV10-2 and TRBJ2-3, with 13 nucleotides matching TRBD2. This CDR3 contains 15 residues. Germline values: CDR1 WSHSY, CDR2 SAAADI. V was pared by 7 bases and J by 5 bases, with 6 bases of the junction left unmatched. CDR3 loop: CASKPGLAGIDTQYF. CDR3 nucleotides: TGCGCCAGCAAGCCGGGACTAGCGGGAATAGATACGCAGTATTTT.

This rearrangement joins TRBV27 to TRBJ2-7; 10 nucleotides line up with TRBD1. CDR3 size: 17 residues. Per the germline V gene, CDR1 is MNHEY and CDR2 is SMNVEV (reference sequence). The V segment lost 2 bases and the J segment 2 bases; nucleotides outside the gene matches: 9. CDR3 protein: CASSLTGQGVGAYEQYF. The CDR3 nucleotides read TGTGCCAGCAGTTTAACAGGACAGGGGGTGGGAGCCTACGAGCAGTACTTC.

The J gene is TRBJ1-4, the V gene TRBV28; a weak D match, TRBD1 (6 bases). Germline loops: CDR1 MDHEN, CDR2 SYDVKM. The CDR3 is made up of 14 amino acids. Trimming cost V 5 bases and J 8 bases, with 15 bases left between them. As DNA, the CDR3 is TGTGCCAGCAGTCGGGGGGGCTTAAGGGAAAAACTGTTTTTT. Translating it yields CASSRGGLREKLFF.

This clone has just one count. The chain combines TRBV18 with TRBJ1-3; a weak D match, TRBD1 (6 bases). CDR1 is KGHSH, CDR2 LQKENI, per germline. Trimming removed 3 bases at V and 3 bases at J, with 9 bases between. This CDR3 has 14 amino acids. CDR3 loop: CASSPRTDGNTIYF. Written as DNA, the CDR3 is TGTGCCAGCTCACCGCGGACAGATGGAAACACCATATATTTT.

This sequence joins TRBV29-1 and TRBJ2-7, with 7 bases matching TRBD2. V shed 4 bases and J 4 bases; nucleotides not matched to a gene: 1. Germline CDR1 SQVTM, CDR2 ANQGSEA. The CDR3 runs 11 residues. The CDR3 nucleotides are TGCAGCGTTGGGGGGGGGTACGAGCAGTACTTC. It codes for CSVGGGYEQYF.

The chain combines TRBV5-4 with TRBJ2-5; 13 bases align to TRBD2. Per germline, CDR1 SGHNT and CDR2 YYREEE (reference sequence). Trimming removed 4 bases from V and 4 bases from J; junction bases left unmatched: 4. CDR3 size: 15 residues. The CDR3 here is CASSPGLAGSETQYF. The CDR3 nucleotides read TGTGCCAGCAGCCCGGGACTAGCGGGGTCAGAGACCCAGTACTTC. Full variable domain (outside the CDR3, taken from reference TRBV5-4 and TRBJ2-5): ETGVTQSPTHLIKTRGQQVTLRCSSQSGHNTVSWYQQALGQGPQFIFQYYREEENGRGNFPPRFSGLQFPNYSSELNVNALELDDSALYLCASSPGLAGSETQYFGPGTRLLVL.

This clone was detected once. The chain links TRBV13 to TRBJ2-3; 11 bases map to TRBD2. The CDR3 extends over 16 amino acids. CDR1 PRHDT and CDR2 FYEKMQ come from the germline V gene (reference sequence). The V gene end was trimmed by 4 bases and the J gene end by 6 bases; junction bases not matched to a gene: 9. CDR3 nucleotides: TGTGCCAGCAGCTCCCTACTAGCGGGAGTACTTGATACGCAGTATTTT. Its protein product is CASSSLLAGVLDTQYF.

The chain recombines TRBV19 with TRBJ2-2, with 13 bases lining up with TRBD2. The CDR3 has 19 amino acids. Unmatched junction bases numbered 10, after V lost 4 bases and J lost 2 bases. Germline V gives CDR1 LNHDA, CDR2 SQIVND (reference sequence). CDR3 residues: CASSNRRLAGGKNTGELFF. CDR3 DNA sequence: TGTGCCAGTAGTAATCGTCGACTAGCGGGAGGCAAAAACACCGGGGAGCTGTTTTTT.

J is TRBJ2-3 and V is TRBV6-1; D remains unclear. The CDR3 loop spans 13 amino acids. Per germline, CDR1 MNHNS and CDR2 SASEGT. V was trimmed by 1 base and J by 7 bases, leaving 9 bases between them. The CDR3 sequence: CASSEGSRHTQYF. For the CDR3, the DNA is TGTGCCAGCAGTGAAGGCTCGCGGCATACGCAGTATTTT.

DNA of the CDR3: TGTGCCAGCAGTTTATTGGCCGGGGCCAACGTCCTGACTTTC. Its translation is CASSLLAGANVLTF. The V call is TRBV28, the J call TRBJ2-6; D uncertain. Germline V gene data show CDR1 as MDHEN and CDR2 as SYDVKM. CDR3 length: 14 residues. V was shortened by 1 base and J by 4 bases, with 5 bases between the two germline ends. Supplemented by reference TRBV28 and TRBJ2-6, the full variable domain reads DVKVTQSSRYLVKRTGEKVFLECVQDMDHENMFWYRQDPGLGLRLIYFSYDVKMKEKGDIPEGYSVSREKKERFSLILESASTNQTSMYLCASSLLAGANVLTFGAGSRLTVL.

The CDR3 region has the DNA TGTGCCAGCAGCCATTCACAGGGGAAAAGAAGCTACGAGCAGTACTTC. Protein sequence: CASSHSQGKRSYEQYF. The J gene is TRBJ2-7, the V gene TRBV21-1; TRBD1, the table's D call, lacks a check against the DNA. TRBV21-1 is a documented pseudogene. CDR3 length: 16 amino acids.

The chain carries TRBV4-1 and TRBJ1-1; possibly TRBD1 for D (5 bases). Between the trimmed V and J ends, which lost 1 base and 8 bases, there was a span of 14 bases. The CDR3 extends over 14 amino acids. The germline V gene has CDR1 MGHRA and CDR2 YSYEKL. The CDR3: CASSQAITGPEAFF. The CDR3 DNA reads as TGCGCCAGCAGCCAAGCGATTACAGGACCGGAAGCTTTCTTT.

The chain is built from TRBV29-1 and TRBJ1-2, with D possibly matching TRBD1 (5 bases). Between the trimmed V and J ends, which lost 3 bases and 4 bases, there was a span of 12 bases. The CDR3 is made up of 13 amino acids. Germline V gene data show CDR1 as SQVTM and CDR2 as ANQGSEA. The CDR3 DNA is TGCAGCGTTGACAGGGTTCAAGGCTATGGCTACACCTTC. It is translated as CSVDRVQGYGYTF.

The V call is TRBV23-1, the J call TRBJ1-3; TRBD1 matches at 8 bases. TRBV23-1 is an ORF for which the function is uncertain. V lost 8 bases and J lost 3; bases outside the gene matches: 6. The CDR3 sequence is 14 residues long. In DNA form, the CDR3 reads TGCGCCAGCCCGGAGGGACAGGATGGAAACACCATATATTTT. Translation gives CASPEGQDGNTIYF.

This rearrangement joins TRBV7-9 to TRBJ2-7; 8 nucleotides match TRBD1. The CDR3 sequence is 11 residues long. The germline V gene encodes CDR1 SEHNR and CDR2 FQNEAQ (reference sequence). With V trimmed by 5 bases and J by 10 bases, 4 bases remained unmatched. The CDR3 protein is CASSPGTGQYF. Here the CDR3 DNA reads TGTGCCAGCAGCCCCGGGACAGGACAGTACTTC.